Following are 27 T cell receptor beta chains from one sample sequenced in a study of blood T cell repertoires in COVID-19 (TCRdb year 2020). The library was built by means of the immunoSEQ multiplex PCR assay. The immuneACCESS repertoire file appears here via TCRdb, limited to in-frame rearrangements. These files lack a portion of the clones; in checked studies, under half of the deficit traces to unresolved V genes, and the cause of the others is not known. This sample has roughly 250,000 clones in its table, and 85% of those were observed once. Around 0.96% of the sample is in the top ten clones. Material for sequencing was peripheral blood. The receptors originated from a middle-aged man with acute or convalescent COVID-19.

V usage is TRBV2 and J usage is TRBJ1-2; 8 nucleotides match TRBD1. V gave up 8 bases and J gave up 5 bases; unmatched junction bases: 7. The CDR3 has 13 amino acids. Germline V gene sequence: CDR1 SNHLY, CDR2 FYNNEI. CDR3 loop: CASGGTGAYGYTF. CDR3 coding DNA: TGTGCCAGCGGCGGGACAGGCGCTTATGGCTACACCTTC.

The chain uses TRBV3-1 (or the pseudogene TRBV3-2) and TRBJ1-5; tentative D call: TRBD1 (6 bases). Trimming shortened V by 5 bases and J by 3 bases, and 11 bases separated the two germline ends. Germline assignment: CDR1 LGHDT and CDR2 YNNKEL (reference sequence). The CDR3 loop spans 14 amino acids. In DNA form, the CDR3 reads TGTGCCAGCAGCGCGACAGGCAACAATCAGCCCCAGCATTTT. It is translated as CASSATGNNQPQHF.

V gene TRBV5-1 combines with J gene TRBJ2-1; 13 bases map to TRBD2. V lost 1 base, J lost 2 bases, and 0 bases stayed unmatched. The V gene's germline CDR1 is SGHRS and CDR2 YFSETQ. The CDR3 has 16 residues. The CDR3 loop is CASSLTSGGAYNEQFF. As DNA, the CDR3 is TGCGCCAGCAGCTTGACTAGCGGGGGGGCCTACAATGAGCAGTTCTTC.

This clone was observed a handful of times. Additional DNA sequences in this sample encode the identical CDR3. The chain carries TRBV6-2 or TRBV6-3 and TRBJ2-1; TRBD2 agrees at 8 bases. V lost 5 bases to trimming and J lost 1 base; unmatched junction nucleotides: 4. Germline V gene data show CDR1 as MNHEY and CDR2 as SVGEGT. This CDR3 comprises 15 residues. CDR3 sequence reads: CASSLGGGSYNEQFF. For the CDR3, the DNA is TGTGCCAGCAGTCTAGGCGGGGGGTCCTACAATGAGCAGTTCTTC.

The V gene is TRBV6-6, the J gene TRBJ2-3, with TRBD2 matching 11 bases. Germline CDR1 reads MNHNY; CDR2 reads SVGAGI (reference sequence). CDR3 length equals 17 residues. Unmatched junction bases numbered 9, after V lost 5 bases and J lost 2 bases. CDR3 in amino acids: CASSQTGSGGVTDTQYF. The CDR3 DNA sequence: TGTGCCAGCAGTCAAACCGGTAGCGGGGGGGTCACAGATACGCAGTATTTT.

CDR3 loop: CASSFLPGTGDGNTIYF. DNA for the CDR3: TGTGCCAGCAGCTTCCTACCCGGGACAGGGGACGGAAACACCATATATTTT. The chain carries TRBV11-3 and TRBJ1-3; 10 bases line up with TRBD1. The CDR3 extends over 17 amino acids. With 3 bases clipped from V and 4 bases from J, the junction kept 9 bases outside the gene matches. Germline CDR1 reads SGHNT; CDR2 reads YENEEA. Full variable domain (rest looked up from reference TRBV11-3 and TRBJ1-3): EAGVVQSPRYKIIEKKQPVAFWCNPISGHNTLYWYLQNLGQGPELLIRYENEEAVDDSQLPKDRFSAERLKGVDSTLKIQPAELGDSAVYLCASSFLPGTGDGNTIYFGEGSWLTVV.

This clone was seen a single time. The genes are TRBV29-1 and TRBJ1-2, with 11 bases fitting TRBD1. Per the germline V gene, CDR1 is SQVTM and CDR2 is ANQGSEA. The CDR3 covers 13 residues. J lost 4 bases, V lost 7 bases, and 5 bases had no gene match. CDR3 coding DNA: TGCAGCGGAGGGACAGGGGGAGCCTATGGCTACACCTTC. Its translation is CSGGTGGAYGYTF.

The CDR3 DNA follows: TGTGCCAGAAGCTTGAAAGCAAGGGGGTGGACTGAAGCTTTCTTT. This translates into CARSLKARGWTEAFF. V and J are TRBV5-3 and TRBJ1-1, with a possible D match to TRBD1 (6 bases). TRBV5-3 is recorded as an ORF, its role being uncertain. V lost 1 base, J lost 5 bases, and 15 bases lay in between. The CDR3 is 15 amino acids.

The chain has TRBV7-7 and TRBJ2-7; D is unclear. CDR3 length: 13 amino acids. V was trimmed by 5 bases and J by 3 bases, leaving 11 bases between them. CDR1 and CDR2 from the germline V gene are SSHAT and FNYEAQ (reference sequence). The CDR3 region is CASSPAIGYEQYF. The CDR3 bases are TGTGCCAGCAGCCCCGCGATTGGCTACGAGCAGTACTTC.

The V and J genes are TRBV30 and TRBJ2-7; D might be TRBD1 (5 bases). The germline V gene encodes CDR1 GTSNPN and CDR2 SVGIG (reference sequence). Deletions cut 0 bases from V and 2 bases from J, with 5 bases between. The CDR3 loop spans 12 amino acids. The CDR3 DNA reads TGTGCCTGGAGTGTAGGGGCCTACGAGCAGTACTTC. It is translated as CAWSVGAYEQYF.

The chain recombines TRBV5-1 with TRBJ2-3, with TRBD1 identical over 10 bases. The CDR3 is 17 amino acids. V lost 0 bases, J lost 1 base, and 5 bases stayed unmatched. The germline V gene has CDR1 SGHRS and CDR2 YFSETQ. The CDR3 bases are TGCGCCAGCAGCTTGGCCTCCGGGACAGGGGGCACAGATACGCAGTATTTT. Translation: CASSLASGTGGTDTQYF.

A single count supports this clone. The chain carries TRBV19 and TRBJ1-3; no reliable D call. From germline, CDR1 is LNHDA and CDR2 SQIVND (reference sequence). The CDR3 sequence is 17 residues long. Trimming took 6 bases from V and 0 from J, leaving 18 bases between them. In nucleotides, the CDR3 is TGTGCCAGTAGGTTTAGAGGCGAGGCGAACTCTGGAAACACCATATATTTT. Translation gives CASRFRGEANSGNTIYF.

V gene TRBV13 combines with J gene TRBJ1-6; D may be TRBD1 (5 bases). V was cut by 2 bases and J by 7 bases, with 6 bases left in between. The CDR3 extends over 13 amino acids. Per the germline V gene, CDR1 is PRHDT and CDR2 is FYEKMQ (reference sequence). CDR3 in DNA: TGTGCCAGCAGCTTACAGGGCAATTCACCCCTCCACTTT. Its translation is CASSLQGNSPLHF. Together with reference TRBV13 and TRBJ1-6, the CDR3 gives the full variable domain: AAGVIQSPRHLIKEKRETATLKCYPIPRHDTVYWYQQGPGQDPQFLISFYEKMQSDKGSIPDRFSAQQFSDYHSELNMSSLELGDSALYFCASSLQGNSPLHFGNGTRLTVT.

The chain combines TRBV6-2 or TRBV6-3 with TRBJ2-5; D may be TRBD1 (5 bases). This CDR3 has 15 amino acids. V was pared by 6 bases and J by 3 bases, with 17 bases between. CDR1 and CDR2 from the germline V gene are MNHEY and SVGEGT. CDR3 residues: CASSRTRAVEETQYF. The CDR3 DNA is TGTGCCAGCAGCAGGACAAGGGCCGTCGAAGAGACCCAGTACTTC.

J is TRBJ2-1 and V is TRBV7-6; D gene ambiguous. Trimming removed 1 base from V and 5 bases from J, with 15 bases in between. Germline lookup yields CDR1 SGHVS and CDR2 FNYEAQ. The CDR3 loop spans 16 amino acids. The CDR3 nucleotides read TGTGCCAGCAGCTTAGAAACTATAATTACGAACAATGAGCAGTTCTTC. As protein: CASSLETIITNNEQFF.

This clone was observed a single time. DNA for the CDR3: TGTGCCAGCAGTGCTGCAGGGGGCACAGAGACCCAGTACTTC. It encodes CASSAAGGTETQYF. The chain couples TRBV2 to TRBJ2-5, with 8 bases aligning to TRBD1. The CDR3 is 14 amino acids. In germline, CDR1 is SNHLY, CDR2 FYNNEI. V gave up 4 bases and J gave up 4 bases; unmatched junction bases: 5.

The chain recombines TRBV9 with TRBJ2-3, with 8 bases matching TRBD2. The CDR3 spans 15 residues. V trimming: 3 bases; J trimming: 4 bases; junction bases outside the gene matches: 7. Germline CDR1 is SGDLS and CDR2 is YYNGEE. CDR3 sequence reads: CASSAGGAWADTQYF. In DNA, the CDR3 is TGTGCCAGCAGCGCCGGGGGGGCTTGGGCAGATACGCAGTATTTT.

The chain carries TRBV12-3 or TRBV12-4 and TRBJ2-7; TRBD1 matches 7 bases. The CDR3 spans 13 residues. V was clipped by 3 bases and J by 4 bases; unmatched bases: 3. In DNA, the CDR3 is TGTGCCAGCAGTTTCGACAGGGTGTACGAGCAGTACTTC. Amino acids: CASSFDRVYEQYF.

CDR3 in amino acids: CAISPGTGGTDTQYF. CDR3 in DNA: TGTGCCATCAGCCCCGGGACAGGGGGCACAGATACGCAGTATTTT. The chain joins TRBV10-3 to TRBJ2-3; TRBD1 agrees at 10 bases. Germline V gene data show CDR1 as ENHRY and CDR2 as SYGVKD. This CDR3 contains 15 residues. V lost 6 bases to trimming and J lost 1 base; unmatched junction nucleotides: 4.

The chain employs TRBV29-1 and TRBJ2-3; 13 positions match TRBD2. The CDR3 is 16 residues long. Per germline, CDR1 SQVTM and CDR2 ANQGSEA. Germline trimming cut 7 bases from V and 0 bases from J; bases unmatched to any gene: 7. The CDR3 bases are TGCAGCGCTCCGGGACTAGCGGGGTCTAGCACAGATACGCAGTATTTT. This gives the protein CSAPGLAGSSTDTQYF.

This chain connects TRBV5-4 to TRBJ2-3, with a weak D call TRBD2 (7 bases). Trimming removed 4 bases at V and 6 bases at J, with 18 bases between. This CDR3 comprises 15 residues. From germline, CDR1 is SGHNT and CDR2 YYREEE (reference sequence). The CDR3 region has the DNA TGTGCCAGCAGCGTCGGGGGGCCATCCCCGGATACGCAGTATTTT. The encoded protein is CASSVGGPSPDTQYF.

V gene TRBV10-3 combines with J gene TRBJ2-3; 9 bases match TRBD2. V was pared by 5 bases and J by 2 bases, with 8 bases of the junction left unmatched. The CDR3 has 16 amino acids. Germline CDR1 is ENHRY and CDR2 is SYGVKD. The CDR3 reads CAISSQAGGLTDTQYF. In nucleotides, the CDR3 is TGTGCCATCAGTTCACAAGCGGGGGGCCTCACAGATACGCAGTATTTT.

The gene calls are TRBV7-9 and TRBJ1-2; D might be TRBD1 (5 bases). Trimming pared 3 bases from V and 2 bases from J, leaving 16 bases between. The V gene's germline CDR1 is SEHNR and CDR2 FQNEAQ (reference sequence). This CDR3 spans 16 amino acids. CDR3 in DNA: TGTGCCAGCAGCTTGGACAAAGGGAAGAAGAACTATGGCTACACCTTC. This gives the protein CASSLDKGKKNYGYTF.

This rearrangement joins TRBV5-1 to TRBJ1-3; D perhaps matches TRBD1 (6 bases). The CDR3 consists of 15 residues. Trimming left V 5 bases short and J 0 bases short, with 12 bases between. Germline loops: CDR1 SGHRS, CDR2 YFSETQ. The CDR3 loop reads CASSTGTSSGNTIYF. The CDR3 DNA sequence: TGCGCCAGCAGTACAGGGACGAGCTCTGGAAACACCATATATTTT.

This chain joins TRBV19 and TRBJ2-2, with TRBD2 matching 7 bases. The junction had 6 bases not matched to a gene; V was cut back by 8 bases and J by 3 bases. This CDR3 contains 14 residues. The germline V gene encodes CDR1 LNHDA and CDR2 SQIVND (reference sequence). The CDR3: CASSSGDHTGELFF. In DNA, the CDR3 is TGTGCCAGTTCGAGCGGGGATCACACCGGGGAGCTGTTTTTT.

This clone was recorded only once. The chain uses TRBV30 and TRBJ1-1; D call uncertain. The germline V gene has CDR1 GTSNPN and CDR2 SVGIG (reference sequence). This CDR3 contains 11 residues. With 1 base removed from V and 11 bases from J, the gap between germline ends came to 11 bases. This CDR3 reads CAWSGSHGAFF. Here the CDR3 DNA reads TGTGCCTGGAGTGGGAGCCATGGGGCTTTCTTT.

J is TRBJ2-2 and V is TRBV6-5; D possibly corresponds to TRBD2 (7 bases). This CDR3 contains 14 residues. Trimming took 7 bases from V and 5 from J, leaving 14 bases between them. Per the germline V gene, CDR1 is MNHEY and CDR2 is SVGAGI. The chain's CDR3 is CASKEGGGTGELFF. CDR3 coding DNA: TGTGCCAGCAAGGAGGGGGGGGGAACCGGGGAGCTGTTTTTT.